This T cell receptor (beta chain) was documented in a study of shared clonotypes between healthy human individuals. V lost 5 bases to trimming and J lost 4 bases, with 12 bases between them. This CDR3 has 13 residues. Germline CDR1 and CDR2: SEHNR and FQNEAQ (reference sequence). Clones were read by immunoSEQ multiplex PCR, and TCRdb kept only the in-frame ones, dropping some. Of 2 million to 2.5 million clones listed, around 95% were seen once; the top ten hold more than 0.1%. The rearrangement links TRBV7-9 to TRBJ2-7, with D possibly being TRBD2 (5 bases). The TCR sequence derives from a man younger than 30 in good health. Material for sequencing was naive CD4+ T cells sorted from blood. As for subset: CD45RA+ positively selected. The chain's CDR3 is CASSQSGIYEQYF. CDR3 bases: TGTGCCAGCAGCCAGTCCGGGATTTACGAGCAGTACTTC.